This TCR beta chain was obtained from a study of blood T cell repertoires in COVID-19. Deletions cut 6 bases from V and 0 bases from J, with 24 bases between. CDR1 is WNHNN and CDR2 is SYGVQD in the germline V gene (reference sequence). There are 19 residues in the CDR3. Clinical histories supplied by participants themselves formed the basis of cohort assignment. The authors' processing: Reference gene primer amplification yielded estimated nucleated cell counts. Repertoires were generated with immunoSEQ multiplex PCR, while TCRdb's copy carries only in-frame clones and drops some. V and J calls and clone size are those listed in that table; D and trimming were worked out from the DNA. The sample lists 200,000 to 250,000 clones; under 90% were seen once.

The TCR sequence derives from a woman aged 45 to 65 with acute COVID-19. Source material: PBMCs or T cells enriched from blood (not recorded which). The gene calls are TRBV10-1 and TRBJ1-3; D is ambiguous. In DNA, the CDR3 is TGCGCCAGCAGAGCCGGTTGGGTCTCGGGAACTCTCTCTGGAAACACCATATATTTT. This codes for CASRAGWVSGTLSGNTIYF.